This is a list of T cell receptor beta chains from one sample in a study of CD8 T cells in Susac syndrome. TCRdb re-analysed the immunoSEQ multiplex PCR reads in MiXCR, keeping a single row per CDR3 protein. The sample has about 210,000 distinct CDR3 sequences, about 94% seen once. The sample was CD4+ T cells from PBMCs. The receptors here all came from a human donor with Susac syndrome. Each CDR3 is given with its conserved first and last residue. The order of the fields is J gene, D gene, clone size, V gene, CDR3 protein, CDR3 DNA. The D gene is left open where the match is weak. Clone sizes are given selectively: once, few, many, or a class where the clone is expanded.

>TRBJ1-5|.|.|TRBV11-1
CASSLFPDQPQHF
TGTGCCAGCAGCTTATTTCCCGATCAGCCCCAGCATTTT
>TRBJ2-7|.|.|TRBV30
CAWKGGQLTYEQYF
TGTGCCTGGAAGGGGGGACAGTTGACCTACGAGCAGTACTTC
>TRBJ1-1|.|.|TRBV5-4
CASSLSQINTEAFF
TGTGCCAGCAGCTTGAGCCAGATCAACACTGAAGCTTTCTTT
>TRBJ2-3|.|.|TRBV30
CAWRGSGARWTQYF
TGTGCCTGGAGGGGGTCAGGGGCTCGGTGGACGCAGTATTTT
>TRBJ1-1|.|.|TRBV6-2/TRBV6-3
CASRQTAPNTEAFF
TGTGCCAGCAGGCAGACAGCGCCTAACACTGAAGCTTTCTTT
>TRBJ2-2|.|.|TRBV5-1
CASSNQGPNTGELFF
TGCGCCAGCAGCAATCAGGGTCCGAACACCGGGGAGCTGTTTTTT
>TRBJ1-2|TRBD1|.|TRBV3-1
CASSHPDRGRPYTF
TGTGCCAGCAGTCACCCGGACAGGGGAAGGCCCTACACCTTC
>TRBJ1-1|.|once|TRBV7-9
CASSLAGRERAFF
TGTGCCAGCAGCTTAGCCGGCCGGGAGCGAGCTTTCTTT
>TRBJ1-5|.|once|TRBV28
CASSLFWTRQPQHF
TGTGCCAGCAGTTTATTCTGGACCCGGCAGCCCCAGCATTTT
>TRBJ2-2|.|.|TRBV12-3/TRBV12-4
CASSSRGGGELFF
TGTGCCAGCAGTTCCAGGGGTGGCGGGGAGCTGTTTTTT
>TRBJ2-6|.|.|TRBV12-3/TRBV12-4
CASSLAPPVGNVLTF
TGTGCCAGCAGTTTAGCCCCGCCAGTGGGCAACGTCCTGACTTTC
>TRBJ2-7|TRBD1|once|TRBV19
CASSFRGSDEQYF
TGTGCCAGTAGTTTCAGGGGGTCGGACGAGCAGTACTTC
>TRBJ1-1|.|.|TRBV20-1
CSARRGGDNEAFF
TGCAGTGCTAGAAGGGGGGGCGATAACGAAGCTTTCTTT
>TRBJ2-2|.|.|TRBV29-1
CSVQEGRGSFTGELFF
TGCAGCGTTCAAGAGGGGAGGGGGAGTTTCACCGGGGAGCTGTTTTTT
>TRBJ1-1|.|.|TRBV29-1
CSVEDGGARTEAFF
TGCAGCGTTGAAGATGGGGGGGCGCGCACTGAAGCTTTCTTT
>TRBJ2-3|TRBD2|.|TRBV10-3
CAISAGLAGGNTDTQYF
TGTGCCATCAGTGCCGGACTAGCGGGAGGAAACACAGATACGCAGTATTTT
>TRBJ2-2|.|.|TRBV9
CASSVELAGELFF
TGTGCCAGCAGCGTAGAGCTAGCCGGGGAGCTGTTTTTT
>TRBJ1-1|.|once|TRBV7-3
CASSLNKREAFF
TGTGCCAGCAGCTTAAATAAACGAGAAGCTTTCTTT
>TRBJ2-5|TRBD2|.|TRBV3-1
CASSQGSGGAETQYF
TGTGCCAGCAGCCAAGGCAGCGGGGGGGCCGAGACCCAGTACTTC
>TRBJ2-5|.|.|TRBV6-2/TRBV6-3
CASSQGQETQYF
TGTGCCAGCAGCCAGGGCCAAGAGACCCAGTACTTC
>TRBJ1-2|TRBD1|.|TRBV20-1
CSATPGGSYGYTF
TGCAGTGCTACCCCAGGGGGGTCCTATGGCTACACCTTC
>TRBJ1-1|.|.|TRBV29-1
CSVVENRESEAFF
TGCAGCGTTGTAGAAAACAGGGAATCTGAAGCTTTCTTT
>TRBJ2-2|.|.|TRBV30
CAWSHRDGGYTGELFF
TGTGCCTGGAGTCACCGGGACGGAGGATACACCGGGGAGCTGTTTTTT
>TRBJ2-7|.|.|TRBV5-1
CASSLSEGDNPTLEQYF
TGCGCCAGCAGCCTCTCGGAGGGGGACAACCCTACGCTCGAGCAGTACTTC
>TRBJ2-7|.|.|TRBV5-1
CASSSDRTYEQYF
TGCGCCAGCAGCTCCGACAGGACCTACGAGCAGTACTTC
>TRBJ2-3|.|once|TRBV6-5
CASCRSLRTDTQYF
TGTGCCAGCTGCCGGTCCCTCCGCACAGATACGCAGTATTTT
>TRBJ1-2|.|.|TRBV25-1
CASSGYHRIIAGGYTF
TGTGCCAGCAGTGGGTATCACAGGATCATCGCCGGGGGCTACACCTTC